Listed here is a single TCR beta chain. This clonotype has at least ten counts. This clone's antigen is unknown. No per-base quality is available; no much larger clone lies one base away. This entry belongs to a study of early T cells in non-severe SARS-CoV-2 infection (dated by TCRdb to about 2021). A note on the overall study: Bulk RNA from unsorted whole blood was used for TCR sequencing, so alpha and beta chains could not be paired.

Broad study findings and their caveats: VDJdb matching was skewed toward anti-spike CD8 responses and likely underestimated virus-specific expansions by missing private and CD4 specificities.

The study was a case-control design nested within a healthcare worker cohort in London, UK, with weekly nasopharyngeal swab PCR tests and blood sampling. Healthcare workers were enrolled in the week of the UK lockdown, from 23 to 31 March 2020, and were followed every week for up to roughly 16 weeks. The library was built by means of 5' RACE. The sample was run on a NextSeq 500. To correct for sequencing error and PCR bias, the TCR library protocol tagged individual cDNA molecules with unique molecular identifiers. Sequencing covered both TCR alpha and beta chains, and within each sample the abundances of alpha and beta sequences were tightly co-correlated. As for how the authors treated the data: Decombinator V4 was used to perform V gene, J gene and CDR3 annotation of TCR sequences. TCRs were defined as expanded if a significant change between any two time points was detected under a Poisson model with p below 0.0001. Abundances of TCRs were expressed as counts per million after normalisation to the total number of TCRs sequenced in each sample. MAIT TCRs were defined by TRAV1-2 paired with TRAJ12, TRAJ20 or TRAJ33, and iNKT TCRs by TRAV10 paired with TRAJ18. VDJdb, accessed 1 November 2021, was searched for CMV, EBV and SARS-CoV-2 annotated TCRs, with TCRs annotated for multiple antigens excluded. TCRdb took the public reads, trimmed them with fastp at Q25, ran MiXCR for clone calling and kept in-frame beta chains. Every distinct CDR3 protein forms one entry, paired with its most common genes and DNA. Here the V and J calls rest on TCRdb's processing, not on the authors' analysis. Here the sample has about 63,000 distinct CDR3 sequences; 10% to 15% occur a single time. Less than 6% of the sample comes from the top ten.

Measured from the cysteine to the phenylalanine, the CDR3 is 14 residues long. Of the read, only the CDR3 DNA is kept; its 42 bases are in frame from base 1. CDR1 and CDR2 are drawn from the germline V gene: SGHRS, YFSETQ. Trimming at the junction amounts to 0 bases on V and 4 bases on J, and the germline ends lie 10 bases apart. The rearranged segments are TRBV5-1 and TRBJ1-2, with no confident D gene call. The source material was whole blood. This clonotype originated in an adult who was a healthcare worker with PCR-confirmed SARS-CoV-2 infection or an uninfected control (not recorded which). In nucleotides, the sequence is TGCGCCAGCAGCTTGGAAGCGGCCGGCTATGGCTACACCTTC. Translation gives CASSLEAAGYGYTF.